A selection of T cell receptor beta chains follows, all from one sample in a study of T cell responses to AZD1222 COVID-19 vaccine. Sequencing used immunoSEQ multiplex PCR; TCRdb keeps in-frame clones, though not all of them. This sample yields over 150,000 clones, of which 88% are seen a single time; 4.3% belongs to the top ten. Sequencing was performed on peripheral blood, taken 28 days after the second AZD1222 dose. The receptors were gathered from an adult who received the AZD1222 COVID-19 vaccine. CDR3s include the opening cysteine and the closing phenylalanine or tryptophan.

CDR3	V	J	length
CASSQKIAGSGNTIYF	TRBV4-3	TRBJ1-3	16
CASSLFRHTEAFF	TRBV12-3/TRBV12-4	TRBJ1-1	13
CASSLVGDSPLHF	TRBV5-1	TRBJ1-6	13
CASSQGRYGYTF	TRBV14	TRBJ1-2	12
CASSQIRDSGELFF	TRBV3-1/TRBV3-2	TRBJ2-2	14
CSARGTDEAFF	TRBV20-1	TRBJ1-1	11
CASSPRTGARTDTQYF	TRBV5-8	TRBJ2-3	16
CASSPGSGGRGSEQFF	TRBV3-1/TRBV3-2	TRBJ2-1	16
CVSSSGQEVSF	TRBV7-9	TRBJ1-3	11
CASSDANYGYTF	TRBV10-1	TRBJ1-2	12
CASSLSGTDTQYF	TRBV27	TRBJ2-3	13
CASKPGVTGSQPQHF	TRBV27	TRBJ1-5	15
CSVVRGTANTEAFF	TRBV29-1	TRBJ1-1	14
CAWSVLVGETQYF	TRBV30	TRBJ2-5	13
CASSVGRKNTEAFF	TRBV9	TRBJ1-1	14